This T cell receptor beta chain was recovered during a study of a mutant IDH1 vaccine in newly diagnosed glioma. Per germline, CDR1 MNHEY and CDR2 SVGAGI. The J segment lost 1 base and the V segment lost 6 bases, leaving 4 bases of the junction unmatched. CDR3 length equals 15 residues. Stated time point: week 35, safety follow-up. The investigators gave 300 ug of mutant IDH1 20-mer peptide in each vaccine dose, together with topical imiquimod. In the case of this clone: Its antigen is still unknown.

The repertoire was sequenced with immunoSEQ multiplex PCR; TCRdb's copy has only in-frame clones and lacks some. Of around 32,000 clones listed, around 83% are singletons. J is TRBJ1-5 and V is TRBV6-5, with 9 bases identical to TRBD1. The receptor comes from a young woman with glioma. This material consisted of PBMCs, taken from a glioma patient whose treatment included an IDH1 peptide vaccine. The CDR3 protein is CASRTGQGSNQPQHF. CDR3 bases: TGTGCCAGCAGAACGGGACAGGGAAGCAATCAGCCCCAGCATTTT.